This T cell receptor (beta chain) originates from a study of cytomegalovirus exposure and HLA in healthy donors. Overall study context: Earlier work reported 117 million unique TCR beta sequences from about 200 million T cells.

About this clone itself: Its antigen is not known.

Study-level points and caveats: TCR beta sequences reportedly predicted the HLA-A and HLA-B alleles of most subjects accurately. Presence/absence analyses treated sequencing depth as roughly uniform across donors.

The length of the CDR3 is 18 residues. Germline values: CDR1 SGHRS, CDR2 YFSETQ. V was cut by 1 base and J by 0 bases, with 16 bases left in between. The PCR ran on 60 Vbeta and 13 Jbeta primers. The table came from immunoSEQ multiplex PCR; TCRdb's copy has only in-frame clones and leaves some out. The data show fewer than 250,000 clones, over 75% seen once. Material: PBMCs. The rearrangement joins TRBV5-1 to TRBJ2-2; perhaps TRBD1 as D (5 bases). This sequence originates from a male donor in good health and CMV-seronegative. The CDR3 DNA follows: TGCGCCAGCAGCTTGAGGGCCAGGGCCTTCGCGAACACCGGGGAGCTGTTTTTT. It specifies CASSLRARAFANTGELFF.